One sample yielded the 21 T cell receptor beta chains listed below, sequenced in a study of CD8+ T cells in alopecia areata. Across about 5 patients, CD4+ cells underwent sorting into CD25+CD127- cells. Extraction and reverse transcription of RNA yielded cDNA as the sequencing template. The repertoire was sequenced with immunoSEQ multiplex PCR; TCRdb's copy has only in-frame clones and lacks some. The sample carries roughly 20,000 clones, more than 60% recorded once. The specimen was CD4+ Tregs sorted from blood. The receptors here all came from a human donor with alopecia areata.

The gene calls are TRBV30 and TRBJ1-4, with a weak D call TRBD1 (5 bases). CDR1 and CDR2 from the germline V gene are GTSNPN and SVGIG (reference sequence). This CDR3 region has 14 residues. V was shortened by 4 bases and J by 10 bases, with 19 bases between the two germline ends. The CDR3 reads CAWMVGSTQGKLFF. Written as DNA, the CDR3 is TGTGCCTGGATGGTGGGCAGTACGCAGGGAAAACTGTTTTTT. Together with reference TRBV30 and TRBJ1-4, the CDR3 gives the full variable domain: SQTIHQWPATLVQPVGSPLSLECTVEGTSNPNLYWYRQAAGRGLQLLFYSVGIGQISSEVPQNLSASRPQDRQFILSSKKLLLSDSGFYLCAWMVGSTQGKLFFGSGTQLSVL.

CDR3 in amino acids: CASSFGPWEQYF. For the CDR3, the DNA is TGTGCCAGCAGCTTTGGGCCGTGGGAGCAGTACTTC. The genes are TRBV7-2 and TRBJ2-7; D ambiguous. The CDR3 has 12 residues. V gave up 3 bases and J gave up 7 bases, with 10 bases separating them. CDR1 and CDR2 (germline): SGHTA, FQGNSA.

The rearrangement joins TRBV2 to TRBJ2-7; either TRBD1 or TRBD2 may fit D (5 bases each). CDR1 is SNHLY and CDR2 is FYNNEI in the germline V gene. This CDR3 spans 14 amino acids. Between the trimmed V and J ends, which lost 8 bases and 6 bases, there was a span of 20 bases. The CDR3 DNA sequence: TGTGCCAGCTTCGAAACAGACTCTGGGGGCGAGCAGTACTTC. Encoded protein: CASFETDSGGEQYF.

This sequence joins TRBV6-9 and TRBJ2-4; TRBD1 matches 8 bases. Trimming at V came to 2 bases and at J to 2 bases, leaving 5 bases not matched to a gene. CDR1 is MNHGY, CDR2 SVAAGI, per germline. The CDR3 is made up of 16 amino acids. CDR3 nucleotides: TGTGCCAGCAGTTATCAGGCAGGGGGCCCCAAAAACATTCAGTACTTC. As protein: CASSYQAGGPKNIQYF.

Sample share makes this clone medium-sized (0.01 to 0.1%). The rearrangement uses TRBV7-2 and TRBJ2-2, with D uncertain. The germline V gene encodes CDR1 SGHTA and CDR2 FQGNSA. The CDR3 runs 14 residues. V lost 1 base to trimming and J lost 7 bases, with 10 bases between them. CDR3 DNA sequence: TGTGCCAGCAGCTTAGTGGGTTATGGCGGGGAGCTGTTTTTT. This sequence encodes CASSLVGYGGELFF. Full variable domain (missing parts from reference TRBV7-2 and TRBJ2-2): GAGVSQSPSNKVTEKGKDVELRCDPISGHTALYWYRQSLGQGLEFLIYFQGNSAPDKSGLPSDRFSAERTGGSVSTLTIQRTQQEDSAVYLCASSLVGYGGELFFGEGSRLTVL.

This clone has more than one count but fewer than ten. V gene TRBV28 combines with J gene TRBJ2-3; 7 positions match TRBD1. The germline gives CDR1 MDHEN, CDR2 SYDVKM. The CDR3 spans 15 residues. The V gene end was trimmed by 4 bases and the J gene end by 2 bases; junction bases not matched to a gene: 6. CDR3 loop: CASSSQTGYTDTQYF. The CDR3 bases are TGTGCCAGCAGTTCGCAGACAGGGTACACAGATACGCAGTATTTT.

The rearrangement links TRBV28 to TRBJ2-2; possibly TRBD2 for D (5 bases). This CDR3 spans 13 amino acids. Trimming took off 6 bases at V and 5 bases at J, with 10 bases between the two ends. Germline lookup yields CDR1 MDHEN and CDR2 SYDVKM. The chain's CDR3 is CASRRGWTGELFF. The CDR3 DNA reads TGTGCCAGCAGACGGGGTTGGACCGGGGAGCTGTTTTTT.

V gene TRBV21-1 combines with J gene TRBJ2-7; TRBD1 was called by the table and not checked on the DNA. TRBV21-1 has pseudogene status. CDR3 length: 11 amino acids. For the CDR3, the DNA is TGTGCCAGCAGCAACGACAGGGGACAGTACTTC. This codes for CASSNDRGQYF.

The chain recombines TRBV2 with TRBJ2-3, with TRBD2 matching over 11 bases. V was pared by 6 bases and J by 6 bases, with 5 bases of the junction left unmatched. The CDR3 loop spans 14 amino acids. Germline CDR1 reads SNHLY; CDR2 reads FYNNEI. The chain's CDR3 is CASSLAGGSDTQYF. The CDR3 DNA is TGTGCCAGCAGCTTAGCGGGAGGGTCGGATACGCAGTATTTT. The variable domain in full, with the rest retrieved from reference TRBV2 and TRBJ2-3, is EPEVTQTPSHQVTQMGQEVILRCVPISNHLYFYWYRQILGQKVEFLVSFYNNEISEKSEIFDDQFSVERPDGSNFTLKIRSTKLEDSAMYFCASSLAGGSDTQYFGPGTRLTVL.

The chain is built from TRBV7-2 and TRBJ2-5; 9 bases agree with TRBD2. The CDR3 is 15 residues long. The V gene's germline CDR1 is SGHTA and CDR2 FQGNSA. V shed 5 bases, J shed 7 bases, and the junction held 11 bases outside the gene matches. CDR3 region: CASSPRGGAGTTQYF. The CDR3 nucleotides read TGTGCCAGCAGCCCGCGGGGGGGCGCCGGAACGACCCAGTACTTC. Full variable domain (outside the CDR3, taken from reference TRBV7-2 and TRBJ2-5): GAGVSQSPSNKVTEKGKDVELRCDPISGHTALYWYRQSLGQGLEFLIYFQGNSAPDKSGLPSDRFSAERTGGSVSTLTIQRTQQEDSAVYLCASSPRGGAGTTQYFGPGTRLLVL.

This sequence joins TRBV5-4 and TRBJ2-4; D is unresolved. The germline gives CDR1 SGHNT, CDR2 YYREEE (reference sequence). V lost 0 bases, J lost 0 bases, and 4 bases lay in between. The CDR3 has 14 amino acids. CDR3 bases: TGTGCCAGCAGCTTGGTTGGAGCCAAAAACATTCAGTACTTC. Amino acid sequence: CASSLVGAKNIQYF.

The rearrangement joins TRBV29-1 to TRBJ2-2, with 9 bases that match TRBD1. CDR1 SQVTM and CDR2 ANQGSEA come from the germline V gene. The CDR3 totals 15 residues. The CDR3 DNA follows: TGCCCGACAGGGGGAATTAACACTAACACCGGGGAGCTGTTTTTT. Encoded protein: CPTGGINTNTGELFF.

This sequence joins TRBV11-2 and TRBJ1-1; TRBD1 aligns across 8 bases. V lost 4 bases to trimming and J lost 1 base; unmatched junction nucleotides: 2. The CDR3 has 14 amino acids. CDR1 and CDR2 (germline): SGHAT, FQNNGV. The CDR3 loop reads CASSSQGGNTEAFF. The CDR3, as DNA: TGTGCCAGCAGCTCACAGGGGGGGAACACTGAAGCTTTCTTT.

The rearrangement joins TRBV5-1 to TRBJ2-3; TRBD1 matches at 8 bases. CDR1 and CDR2 from the germline V gene are SGHRS and YFSETQ. This CDR3 contains 15 residues. V lost 4 bases to trimming and J lost 4 bases; unmatched junction nucleotides: 8. The CDR3 bases are TGCGCCAGCAGCGCAGGGGGCGCCGGGGCAGATACGCAGTATTTT. Its translation is CASSAGGAGADTQYF.

The chain employs TRBV4-1 and TRBJ2-5; D is unclear. Near its end, the DNA agrees better with TRBJ2-7, so the J call may be wrong. The CDR3 runs 15 residues. Germline loops: CDR1 MGHRA, CDR2 YSYEKL. The DNA of the CDR3 is TGCGCCAGCAGCCAAACGGCTGGAAGCTCCTACGAGCAGTACTTC. Translated, it gives CASSQTAGSSYEQYF.

The rearrangement joins TRBV30 to TRBJ1-1; TRBD1 is a possible D gene (5 bases). There are 13 residues in the CDR3. Germline CDR1 and CDR2: GTSNPN and SVGIG (reference sequence). V lost 0 bases and J 1 base, leaving 6 bases between the germline ends. In DNA form, the CDR3 reads TGTGCCTGGAGTGTCCAGGGGAACACTGAAGCTTTCTTT. It translates to CAWSVQGNTEAFF.

The rearrangement links TRBV6-5 to TRBJ1-3; no clear D gene. This CDR3 contains 14 residues. V was trimmed by 2 bases and J by 4 bases, leaving 9 bases between them. The germline V gene has CDR1 MNHEY and CDR2 SVGAGI. Here the CDR3 DNA reads TGTGCCAGCAGTTACGGGCAGAGGGGAAACACCATATATTTT. Protein product: CASSYGQRGNTIYF.

This clone has a single count. This chain links TRBV19 with TRBJ2-3; no clear D gene. Germline CDR1 LNHDA, CDR2 SQIVND (reference sequence). CDR3 length: 17 amino acids. The germline V and J ends were trimmed by 5 bases and 1 base, with 19 bases remaining between them. CDR3 nucleotides: TGTGCCAGTAGTCCACCCGCTTTTCCGGTGGGCACAGATACGCAGTATTTT. Translated: CASSPPAFPVGTDTQYF.

Only a few counts were recorded for this clone. The rearrangement uses TRBV7-8 and TRBJ2-1; D possibly corresponds to TRBD2 (6 bases). The CDR3 consists of 14 residues. Trimming stripped 5 bases from V and 8 bases from J, with 16 bases between. CDR1 and CDR2 (germline): SGHVS, FQNEAQ. This CDR3 is CASSPSWGRYEQFF. For the CDR3, the DNA is TGTGCCAGCAGCCCCTCGTGGGGGAGGTATGAGCAGTTCTTC.

The V gene is TRBV6-6, the J gene TRBJ1-4, with unresolved D. The CDR3 is made up of 13 amino acids. Per germline, CDR1 MNHNY and CDR2 SVGAGI (reference sequence). V was pared by 3 bases and J by 3 bases, with 5 bases between. CDR3 amino acids: CASSYLANEKLFF. CDR3 in DNA: TGTGCCAGCAGTTATCTCGCTAATGAAAAACTGTTTTTT.

This clone appeared a single time. One end of the junction does not line up with germline, which may come from a read error. The chain is built from TRBV5-6 and TRBJ2-3; D ambiguous. Germline V gene sequence: CDR1 SGHDT, CDR2 YYEEEE. This CDR3 region has 14 residues. The CDR3 loop reads CASSLGIRTDTQYF. In DNA form, the CDR3 reads TGTGCCAGCAGCTTGGGGATCCGCACGGATACGCAGTATTTT.